This entry lists 10 T cell receptor beta chains sequenced from one sample in a study of cytomegalovirus exposure and HLA in healthy donors. The assay was immunoSEQ multiplex PCR, and TCRdb's table has in-frame clones only and misses some. The data contain roughly 140,000 clones, roughly nine tenths of them singletons. Sequenced input: PBMCs. These TCRs come from a man in his late teens or twenties in good health and CMV-seronegative.

Only one count was recorded for this clone. V gene TRBV30 combines with J gene TRBJ1-2, with D unclear. Trimming removed 0 bases from V and 0 bases from J, with 5 bases in between. The CDR3 runs 13 residues. The germline V gene encodes CDR1 GTSNPN and CDR2 SVGIG (reference sequence). The chain's CDR3 is CAWSVPANYGYTF. CDR3 nucleotide sequence: TGTGCCTGGAGTGTACCAGCTAACTATGGCTACACCTTC. The whole variable domain, remainder taken from reference TRBV30 and TRBJ1-2, is SQTIHQWPATLVQPVGSPLSLECTVEGTSNPNLYWYRQAAGRGLQLLFYSVGIGQISSEVPQNLSASRPQDRQFILSSKKLLLSDSGFYLCAWSVPANYGYTFGSGTRLTVV.

The rearrangement joins TRBV9 to TRBJ2-3; 10 positions agree with TRBD1. The trim removed 3 bases at V and 4 bases at J, leaving 8 bases unmatched. Per the germline V gene, CDR1 is SGDLS and CDR2 is YYNGEE. The CDR3 sequence is 16 residues long. CDR3 DNA: TGTGCCAGCAGCGAGGGGACAGGGGATTGGGCAGATACGCAGTATTTT. Its protein product is CASSEGTGDWADTQYF.

The chain has TRBV6-5 and TRBJ1-3, with 7 bases matching TRBD1. This CDR3 comprises 15 residues. V shed 4 bases and J 0 bases; nucleotides not matched to a gene: 3. Per the germline V gene, CDR1 is MNHEY and CDR2 is SVGAGI. CDR3 nucleotides: TGTGCCAGCAGTTCAGGGGGACTCTCTGGAAACACCATATATTTT. Protein: CASSSGGLSGNTIYF.

The V gene is TRBV10-1, the J gene TRBJ2-3, with 14 bases identical to TRBD2. Trimming at V came to 0 bases and at J to 2 bases, leaving 1 base not matched to a gene. Germline-derived CDR1 and CDR2 are WNHNN and SYGVQD (reference sequence). The CDR3 length is 17 residues. The CDR3 is CASSESGLAGDTDTQYF. The CDR3 nucleotides read TGCGCCAGCAGTGAGTCGGGACTAGCGGGAGACACAGATACGCAGTATTTT.

The V and J genes are TRBV19 and TRBJ2-1, with D maybe TRBD2 (5 bases). V lost 3 bases and J 5 bases, leaving 11 bases between the germline ends. The CDR3 loop spans 14 amino acids. Looked up from germline, CDR1 is LNHDA and CDR2 is SQIVND (reference sequence). The CDR3, as DNA: TGTGCCAGTAGTATCGGGAACCCGAACAATGAGCAGTTCTTC. Translated, it gives CASSIGNPNNEQFF.

The chain has TRBV11-2 and TRBJ1-2, with 7 bases matching TRBD1. CDR1 and CDR2 from the germline V gene are SGHAT and FQNNGV. The CDR3 has 16 residues. Unmatched junction bases numbered 10, after V lost 1 base and J lost 5 bases. The CDR3 DNA follows: TGTGCCAGCAGCTTAGCTGGGACAGCCCTGGGGTATGGCTACACCTTC. It encodes CASSLAGTALGYGYTF.

The count of this clone is one. The J gene is TRBJ1-1, the V gene TRBV11-2; D is perhaps TRBD1 (5 bases). Trimming shortened V by 7 bases and J by 7 bases, and 16 bases separated the two germline ends. Germline V gene sequence: CDR1 SGHAT, CDR2 FQNNGV. There are 13 residues in the CDR3. The DNA of the CDR3 is TGTGCCAGCAAAATGGGATTTAGGGGTGAAGCTTTCTTT. Translation: CASKMGFRGEAFF.

This rearrangement joins TRBV5-4 to TRBJ2-6, with 8 bases that match TRBD2. The junction had 6 bases not matched to a gene; V was cut back by 0 bases and J by 1 base. Germline CDR1 is SGHNT and CDR2 is YYREEE (reference sequence). CDR3 length equals 18 residues. This CDR3 is CASSLGLALRSGANVLTF. Here the CDR3 DNA reads TGTGCCAGCAGCTTGGGACTAGCGCTCAGATCTGGGGCCAACGTCCTGACTTTC.

J is TRBJ2-3 and V is TRBV10-3; 9 nucleotides agree with TRBD2. V lost 6 bases to trimming and J lost 3 bases; unmatched junction nucleotides: 4. Per the germline V gene, CDR1 is ENHRY and CDR2 is SYGVKD. This CDR3 region has 14 residues. In DNA form, the CDR3 reads TGTGCCATCAGACGCGGGGGGGAGACAGATACGCAGTATTTT. This sequence encodes CAIRRGGETDTQYF.

The CDR3 sequence: CASSSSGGSETQYF. Written as DNA, the CDR3 is TGTGCCAGCAGCTCTAGCGGGGGGAGTGAGACCCAGTACTTC. The rearrangement joins TRBV9 to TRBJ2-5; 11 bases fit TRBD2. This CDR3 comprises 14 residues. V dropped 4 bases and J dropped 5; count of bases not matched to a gene: 4. Per the germline V gene, CDR1 is SGDLS and CDR2 is YYNGEE.